The clone carrying this TCR beta chain was seen ten or more times. The antigen is unknown. What was amplified from RNA transcripts were TCR beta CDR3 regions. Primed by the HTBI set, a first-round RT-PCR was run on the TCR CDR3. Using its own MiXCR run on the multiplex PCR reads, TCRdb lists one record per CDR3 protein. This table has a few hundred thousand distinct CDR3 sequences, roughly 25% appearing once. These data come from a study of T cells in Graves' hyperthyroidism and ophthalmopathy. Across the whole study: The blood sample was taken at first diagnosis, before treatment began. Overall study findings and caveats: Separation of ophthalmopathy from stable hyperthyroidism was achieved by a 13 V-J model. The model's output predicted ophthalmopathy at a median of roughly 6.9 months prior to onset.

This CDR3 is 12 amino acids long. V lost 6 bases, J lost 4 bases, and 9 bases lay in between. The germline V gene has CDR1 KGHSH and CDR2 LQKENI. The sequenced sample was blood. This receptor was obtained from a man over 45 with Graves' hyperthyroidism. This chain uses TRBV18 with TRBJ1-2; D is undetermined. This chain's CDR3 is CASSPEGYGYTF. For the CDR3, the DNA is TGTGCCAGCTCCCCAGAGGGCTATGGCTACACCTTC.